The 16 T cell receptor beta chains reported below all come from one sample, sequenced in a study of cytomegalovirus exposure and HLA in healthy donors (TCRdb year 2017). The library was built by means of the immunoSEQ multiplex PCR assay. A mixture of 60 forward primers for TCR Vbeta segments and 13 reverse primers for TCR Jbeta segments was used in the multiplex PCR. TCRdb's version of the immuneACCESS table is confined to in-frame rearrangements and falls short of the full clone set. An unresolved V gene accounts for under half of the shortfall where checked; the remainder is of unknown origin. The sample table holds approximately 85,000 clones, of which just under 80% were seen once. The ten largest clones take up less than 9.5% of the sample. Specimen: PBMCs. All receptors come from a man between 25 and 39 years old in good health and CMV-seronegative.

The chain combines TRBV7-8 with TRBJ2-1, with 14 positions matching TRBD2. CDR1 SGHVS and CDR2 FQNEAQ come from the germline V gene. The CDR3 covers 19 residues. With 7 bases clipped from V and 0 bases from J, the junction kept 11 bases outside the gene matches. Written as DNA, the CDR3 is TGTGCCAGCAACGCGGGACTAGCGGGAGCCATACCCTCCTACAATGAGCAGTTCTTC. It codes for CASNAGLAGAIPSYNEQFF. Using reference TRBV7-8 and TRBJ2-1 for the parts outside the CDR3, the full variable domain is GAGVSQSPRYKVAKRGQDVALRCDPISGHVSLFWYQQALGQGPEFLTYFQNEAQLDKSGLPSDRFFAERPEGSVSTLKIQRTQQEDSAVYLCASNAGLAGAIPSYNEQFFGPGTRLTVL.

This clone was seen only a few times. The CDR3 DNA follows: TGTGCCAGCAGCTTAGGGAGAGTTACAGGGGCCGAGCAGTACTTC. Its translation is CASSLGRVTGAEQYF. The chain joins TRBV7-6 to TRBJ2-7; 7 nucleotides align to TRBD1. J lost 6 bases, V lost 1 base, and 9 bases had no gene match. Germline loops: CDR1 SGHVS, CDR2 FNYEAQ. The CDR3 consists of 15 residues.

This clone was found a few times. The V and J genes are TRBV6-6 and TRBJ1-1; no definite D call. The germline V gene has CDR1 MNHNY and CDR2 SVGAGI (reference sequence). V was shortened by 8 bases and J by 5 bases, with 12 bases between the two germline ends. The CDR3 covers 12 residues. The DNA for the CDR3 is TGTGCCAGCCAAGAGTTACGGACTGAAGCTTTCTTT. This codes for CASQELRTEAFF.

This chain links TRBV6-1 with TRBJ2-7; 13 nucleotides align to TRBD2. Germline V gene data show CDR1 as MNHNS and CDR2 as SASEGT. This CDR3 is 18 amino acids long. The ends lost 2 bases at V and 0 bases at J; junction bases unmatched: 7. The CDR3 sequence is CASSERTSGSGGSYEQYF. DNA for the CDR3: TGTGCCAGCAGTGAAAGGACTAGCGGGAGCGGGGGCTCCTACGAGCAGTACTTC.

The J gene is TRBJ2-7, the V gene TRBV5-1; possible D gene TRBD2, 6 bases. V lost 4 bases, J lost 5 bases, and 19 bases lay in between. The germline CDR1 and CDR2 sequences are SGHRS and YFSETQ. The CDR3 has 15 amino acids. DNA for the CDR3: TGCGCCAGCAGCCGTATATTCGGTACGGGGGACGAGCAGTACTTC. Translated: CASSRIFGTGDEQYF.

Only a few counts were recorded for this clone. The rearrangement links TRBV4-2 to TRBJ1-3; D is unresolved. Germline V gene data show CDR1 as LGHNA and CDR2 as YNFKEQ. This CDR3 spans 15 amino acids. Deletions cut 5 bases from V and 0 bases from J, with 11 bases between. The CDR3 DNA reads TGTGCCAGCAGCACCCGACTTGCCTCTGGAAACACCATATATTTT. Its protein is CASSTRLASGNTIYF.

The rearrangement uses TRBV7-9 and TRBJ1-1, with no clear D. Per germline, CDR1 SEHNR and CDR2 FQNEAQ (reference sequence). The CDR3 contains 14 residues. V lost 2 bases, J lost 4 bases, and 11 bases lay in between. The CDR3 is CASSLLYEGTEAFF. CDR3 coding DNA: TGTGCCAGCAGCTTATTATATGAGGGCACTGAAGCTTTCTTT. The full variable domain, in which reference TRBV7-9 and TRBJ1-1 provide the parts outside the CDR3, is DTGVSQNPRHKITKRGQNVTFRCDPISEHNRLYWYRQTLGQGPEFLTYFQNEAQLEKSRLLSDRFSAERPKGSFSTLEIQRTEQGDSAMYLCASSLLYEGTEAFFGQGTRLTVV.

This chain connects TRBV28 to TRBJ1-2; the D gene is possibly TRBD1 (5 bases). With 4 bases removed from V and 5 bases from J, the gap between germline ends came to 8 bases. Germline-derived CDR1 and CDR2 are MDHEN and SYDVKM. The CDR3 sequence is 12 residues long. The CDR3 loop is CASSSRGYGYTF. The CDR3 nucleotides are TGTGCCAGCAGTTCTAGGGGTTATGGCTACACCTTC.

V gene TRBV5-1 combines with J gene TRBJ2-7, with 7 bases lining up with TRBD2. V lost 0 bases and J lost 1; bases outside the gene matches: 7. Per germline, CDR1 SGHRS and CDR2 YFSETQ. The CDR3 totals 16 residues. The CDR3 bases are TGCGCCAGCAGCTTGGCCTCTAGCGGCTTTTCCTACGAGCAGTACTTC. Residues: CASSLASSGFSYEQYF.

J is TRBJ2-2 and V is TRBV30; D remains unclear. The CDR3 contains 14 residues. Germline CDR1 GTSNPN, CDR2 SVGIG (reference sequence). The ends were cut back, 0 bases at V and 3 bases at J, with 8 bases in the middle. CDR3 coding DNA: TGTGCCTGGAGTGTATCCAGGTACACCGGGGAGCTGTTTTTT. This gives the protein CAWSVSRYTGELFF.

The chain joins TRBV6-1 to TRBJ2-6; no definite D call. Germline CDR1 is MNHNS and CDR2 is SASEGT. V was cut by 2 bases and J by 2 bases, with 7 bases left in between. This CDR3 spans 15 amino acids. DNA of the CDR3: TGTGCCAGCAGTGAAACATTGCCTGGGGCCAACGTCCTGACTTTC. Protein sequence: CASSETLPGANVLTF.

This rearrangement joins TRBV15 to TRBJ2-2; a weak D match, TRBD2 (5 bases). Germline loops: CDR1 LNHNV, CDR2 YYDKDF (reference sequence). The CDR3 loop spans 13 amino acids. V lost 6 bases to trimming and J lost 3 bases, with 8 bases between them. CDR3 in DNA: TGTGCCACCAGGAAGGACTACACCGGGGAGCTGTTTTTT. Its translation is CATRKDYTGELFF.

This rearrangement joins TRBV7-8 to TRBJ1-1; perhaps TRBD1 as D (6 bases). Germline CDR1 is SGHVS and CDR2 is FQNEAQ. V was cut by 5 bases and J by 3 bases, with 13 bases left in between. The CDR3 runs to 14 residues. This CDR3 is CASSTDRPDTEAFF. The CDR3 DNA follows: TGTGCCAGCAGCACAGACAGGCCGGACACTGAAGCTTTCTTT.

The CDR3 loop is CASGLVSEQYF. In nucleotides, the CDR3 is TGTGCAAGTGGGCTCGTCTCCGAGCAGTACTTC. The chain carries TRBV27 and TRBJ2-7, with no clear D. The CDR3 sequence is 11 residues long. Germline loops: CDR1 MNHEY, CDR2 SMNVEV (reference sequence).

V usage is TRBV5-1 and J usage is TRBJ2-7; the match to TRBD1 covers 11 bases. Trimming cost V 2 bases and J 2 bases; bases outside gene matches: 9. This CDR3 comprises 17 residues. Germline assignment: CDR1 SGHRS and CDR2 YFSETQ. The CDR3 coding sequence is TGCGCCAGCAGCTTTCACCTCGGGACAGGGGGGACCTACGAGCAGTACTTC. It is translated as CASSFHLGTGGTYEQYF.

The chain has TRBV4-2 and TRBJ1-3, with 8 bases that match TRBD1. CDR3 length: 16 residues. Per germline, CDR1 LGHNA and CDR2 YNFKEQ. The V and J ends lost 4 bases and 1 base, in that order; junction bases with no gene match: 6. CDR3 sequence: CASSLGTGLSGNTIYF. DNA of the CDR3: TGTGCCAGCAGCCTGGGGACAGGCCTTTCTGGAAACACCATATATTTT.